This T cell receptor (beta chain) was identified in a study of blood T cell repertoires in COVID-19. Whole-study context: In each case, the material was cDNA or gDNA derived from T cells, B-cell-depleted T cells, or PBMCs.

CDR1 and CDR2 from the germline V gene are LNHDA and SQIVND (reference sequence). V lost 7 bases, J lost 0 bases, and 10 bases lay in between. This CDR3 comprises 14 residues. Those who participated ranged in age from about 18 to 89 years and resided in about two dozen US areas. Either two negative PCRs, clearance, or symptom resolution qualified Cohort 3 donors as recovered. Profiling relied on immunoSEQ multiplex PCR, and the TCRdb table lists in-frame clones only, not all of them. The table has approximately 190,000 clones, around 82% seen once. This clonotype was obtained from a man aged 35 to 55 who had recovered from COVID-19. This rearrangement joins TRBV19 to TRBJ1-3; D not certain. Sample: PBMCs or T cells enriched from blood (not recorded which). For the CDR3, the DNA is TGTGCCAGTAAGCGGGAACCCTCTGGAAACACCATATATTTT. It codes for CASKREPSGNTIYF.